The 12 T cell receptor beta chains in this list originate from one sample, sequenced in a study of T cells in Graves' hyperthyroidism and ophthalmopathy. Template material for amplifying TCR beta CDR3 regions consisted of RNA transcripts. During a first-round RT-PCR of the TCR CDR3, the HTBI primer set was used. TCRdb analysed the multiplex PCR reads with MiXCR anew, one entry per CDR3 protein. The table records roughly 500,000 distinct CDR3 sequences, around 14% of them present only once. The specimen was blood. The receptors originated from a woman between 25 and 40 years old with Graves' hyperthyroidism that later progressed to Graves' ophthalmopathy.

This clonotype was counted once. The chain joins TRBV27 to TRBJ2-7, with TRBD1 identical over 12 bases. This CDR3 spans 15 amino acids. Trimming cost V 5 bases and J 9 bases; bases outside gene matches: 11. Per the germline V gene, CDR1 is MNHEY and CDR2 is SMNVEV (reference sequence). The CDR3 protein is CASSPPGQGAGGQYF. The CDR3, as DNA: TGTGCCAGCAGTCCCCCGGGACAGGGGGCAGGTGGGCAGTACTTC.

The rearrangement joins TRBV6-1 to TRBJ2-5; 11 bases line up with TRBD2. CDR3 length equals 14 residues. V lost 6 bases to trimming and J lost 1 base; unmatched junction nucleotides: 1. The germline gives CDR1 MNHNS, CDR2 SASEGT. CDR3 nucleotide sequence: TGTGCCAGCAGGGGACTAGCGGTCCAAGAGACCCAGTACTTC. The encoded protein is CASRGLAVQETQYF.

This clonotype appeared many times. This chain joins TRBV2 and TRBJ2-1; D not resolved. Germline lookup yields CDR1 SNHLY and CDR2 FYNNEI. The CDR3 spans 15 residues. V lost 8 bases and J 2 bases, leaving 16 bases between the germline ends. The CDR3 loop is CASRLEGSPYNEQFF. The CDR3 DNA follows: TGTGCCAGCCGTCTAGAAGGGTCCCCCTACAATGAGCAGTTCTTC. Full variable domain (outside the CDR3, taken from reference TRBV2 and TRBJ2-1): EPEVTQTPSHQVTQMGQEVILRCVPISNHLYFYWYRQILGQKVEFLVSFYNNEISEKSEIFDDQFSVERPDGSNFTLKIRSTKLEDSAMYFCASRLEGSPYNEQFFGPGTRLTVL.

This chain joins TRBV6-1 and TRBJ1-5; D is perhaps TRBD1 (6 bases). CDR1 MNHNS and CDR2 SASEGT come from the germline V gene. CDR3 length: 15 amino acids. V lost 8 bases and J 0 bases, leaving 14 bases between the germline ends. The CDR3 region has the DNA TGTGCCAGCTCTAAGGGGGATTATAGCAATCAGCCCCAGCATTTT. It translates to CASSKGDYSNQPQHF.

This clonotype was observed at least ten times. This chain connects TRBV27 to TRBJ1-5; 7 bases map to TRBD1. CDR1 and CDR2 from the germline V gene are MNHEY and SMNVEV (reference sequence). The CDR3 is 14 residues long. V dropped 3 bases and J dropped 5; count of bases not matched to a gene: 4. For the CDR3, the DNA is TGTGCCAGCAGTTTTGGAGGGGGCGATCAGCCCCAGCATTTT. Amino acid sequence: CASSFGGGDQPQHF.

The chain joins TRBV6-2 or TRBV6-3 to TRBJ2-3; TRBD1 might be the D (6 bases). The V end was cut by 8 bases, the J end by 0 bases, with 18 bases between. This CDR3 has 16 amino acids. Germline-derived CDR1 and CDR2 are MNHEY and SVGEGT. CDR3 region: CASVTFGGPSTDTQYF. CDR3 coding DNA: TGTGCCAGCGTGACCTTTGGGGGCCCTAGCACAGATACGCAGTATTTT.

This clonotype was picked up many times. The genes are TRBV5-1 and TRBJ1-1; D gene unclear. The CDR3 runs to 13 residues. Trimming took 4 bases from V and 3 from J, leaving 10 bases between them. Germline V gives CDR1 SGHRS, CDR2 YFSETQ. The CDR3 here is CASSDTAYTEAFF. In DNA, the CDR3 is TGCGCCAGCAGCGACACAGCGTACACTGAAGCTTTCTTT.

The table lists this clonotype with many counts. The rearrangement joins TRBV30 to TRBJ1-6; no clear D gene. Germline values: CDR1 GTSNPN, CDR2 SVGIG (reference sequence). This CDR3 is built from 12 residues. V was pared by 2 bases and J by 13 bases, with 12 bases between. CDR3 nucleotide sequence: TGTGCCTGGAGTAGAGACCGAGGGCCCCTCCACTTT. It translates to CAWSRDRGPLHF. The complete variable domain, with remaining parts taken from reference TRBV30 and TRBJ1-6, reads SQTIHQWPATLVQPVGSPLSLECTVEGTSNPNLYWYRQAAGRGLQLLFYSVGIGQISSEVPQNLSASRPQDRQFILSSKKLLLSDSGFYLCAWSRDRGPLHFGNGTRLTVT.

The chain has TRBV4-3 and TRBJ1-1; unclear D gene. Germline CDR1 LGHNA, CDR2 YSLEER. This CDR3 has 13 residues. Deletions cut 1 base from V and 3 bases from J, with 6 bases between. CDR3 residues: CASSQGRHTEAFF. CDR3 nucleotide sequence: TGCGCCAGCAGCCAAGGGAGACACACTGAAGCTTTCTTT.

This sequence joins TRBV29-1 and TRBJ1-1; no clear D. This CDR3 spans 14 amino acids. Germline CDR1 and CDR2: SQVTM and ANQGSEA. Trimming took off 1 base at V and 5 bases at J, with 14 bases between the two ends. CDR3 amino acids: CSVEAGGLGTEAFF. As DNA, the CDR3 is TGCAGCGTTGAAGCCGGCGGATTGGGGACTGAAGCTTTCTTT.

This clonotype showed up just a few times. This chain joins TRBV6-1 and TRBJ1-1; the match to TRBD1 covers 7 bases. V trimming: 6 bases; J trimming: 4 bases; junction bases outside the gene matches: 5. CDR1 and CDR2 from the germline V gene are MNHNS and SASEGT. This CDR3 has 13 amino acids. As DNA, the CDR3 is TGTGCCAGCAGCCCCTACAGGGGCACTGAAGCTTTCTTT. Its protein product is CASSPYRGTEAFF.

About this clonotype itself: A read error may be the cause here, since a much bigger clone is one base away. The J gene is TRBJ2-7, the V gene TRBV27, with D possibly TRBD2 on 6 matching bases. Judging by the DNA end, TRBJ2-1 fits better; the J call may be wrong. The CDR3 loop spans 16 amino acids. Germline V lookup: CDR1 MNHEY, CDR2 SMNVEV (reference sequence). The CDR3 nucleotides are TGTGCCAGCAGCCCCCGTGGACGGGAGACTCCTAGCATGCAGTTCTTC. The encoded protein is CASSPRGRETPSMQFF.